The clone carrying this T cell receptor (beta chain) has just a few counts. Its antigen is not identified. This sample is part of a study of CD4 T cells in relation to SARS-CoV-2 and coronaviruses. Clones were read by immunoSEQ multiplex PCR, and TCRdb kept only the in-frame ones, dropping some. The sample yields 18,000 or so clones, around three quarters seen once. The germline V gene encodes CDR1 KGHSH and CDR2 LQKENI. V was clipped by 3 bases and J by 6 bases, with 16 bases between them. The CDR3 has 15 residues. Unexposed donor CD4+ T cells date from about 2010-2019, before the COVID-19 pandemic. Isolation of CD4+ T cells took place after less than 11 days in culture.

This chain joins TRBV18 and TRBJ2-3; D gene uncertain. The sequence came from a human donor in good health. Sequenced material: CD4+ T cells from PBMCs, cultured in vitro. CDR3 nucleotide sequence: TGTGCCAGCTCACCTTCTGGGCGGTCCGCGGATACGCAGTATTTT. This sequence encodes CASSPSGRSADTQYF.